This TCR beta chain was retrieved from a study of T cell responses to AZD1222 COVID-19 vaccine. Study information: Combined were second doses at about 4 or about 12 weeks. Study-level points and caveats: It should be noted that donors were predominantly white British and more often female, and clonal diversity was possibly underestimated. Nearly half of spike-specific TCRs reportedly target unmutated variant regions. Across spike, vaccine-associated CD4 TCRs were found, dominant at 160-218 and 743-854.

Looked up from germline, CDR1 is LNHDA and CDR2 is SQIVND (reference sequence). V was pared by 6 bases and J by 0 bases, with 14 bases between. The CDR3 totals 15 residues. On this clone itself: Its antigen remains unknown.

The assay was immunoSEQ multiplex PCR, and TCRdb's table has in-frame clones only and misses some. The table has about 110,000 clones, 80% to 85% seen once. The chain links TRBV19 to TRBJ1-1; the D is unclear. This TCR came from an adult in good health. The sequencing here drew on peripheral blood, taken on day 0 of AZD1222 vaccination. CDR3 region: CASSRARRLNTEAFF. DNA for the CDR3: TGTGCCAGTAGCCGTGCCCGACGGCTGAACACTGAAGCTTTCTTT.